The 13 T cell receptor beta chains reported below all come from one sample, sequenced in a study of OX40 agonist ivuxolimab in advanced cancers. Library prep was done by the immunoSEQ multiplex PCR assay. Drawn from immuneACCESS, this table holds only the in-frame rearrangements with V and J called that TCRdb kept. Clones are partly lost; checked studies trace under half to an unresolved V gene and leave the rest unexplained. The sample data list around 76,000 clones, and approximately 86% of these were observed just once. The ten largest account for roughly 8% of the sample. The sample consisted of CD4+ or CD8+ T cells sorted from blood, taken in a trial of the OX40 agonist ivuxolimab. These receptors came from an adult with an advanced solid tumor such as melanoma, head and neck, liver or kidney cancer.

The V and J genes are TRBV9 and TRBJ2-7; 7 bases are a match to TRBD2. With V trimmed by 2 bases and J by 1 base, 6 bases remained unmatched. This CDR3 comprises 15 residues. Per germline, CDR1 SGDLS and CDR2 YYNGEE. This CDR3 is CASSVAAGPSYEQYF. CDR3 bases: TGTGCCAGCAGCGTCGCAGCGGGACCATCCTACGAGCAGTACTTC.

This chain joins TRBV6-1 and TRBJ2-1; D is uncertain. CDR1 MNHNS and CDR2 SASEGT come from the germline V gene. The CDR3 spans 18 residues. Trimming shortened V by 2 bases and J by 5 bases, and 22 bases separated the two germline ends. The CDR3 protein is CASSEIFGDSSIHNEQFF. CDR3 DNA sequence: TGTGCCAGCAGTGAAATTTTTGGGGATTCTTCAATCCACAATGAGCAGTTCTTC.

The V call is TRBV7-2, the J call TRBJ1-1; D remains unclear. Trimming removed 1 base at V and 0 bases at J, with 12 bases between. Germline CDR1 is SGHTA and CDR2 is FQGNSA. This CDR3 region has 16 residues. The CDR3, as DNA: TGTGCCAGCAGCTTAGAGGTAGGGAGAATGAACACTGAAGCTTTCTTT. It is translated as CASSLEVGRMNTEAFF.

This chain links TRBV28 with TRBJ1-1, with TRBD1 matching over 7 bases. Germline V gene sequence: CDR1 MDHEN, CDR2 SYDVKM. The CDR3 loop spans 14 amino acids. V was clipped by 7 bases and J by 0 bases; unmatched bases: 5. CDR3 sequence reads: CASILDRVNTEAFF. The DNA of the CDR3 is TGTGCCAGCATCTTAGACAGGGTGAACACTGAAGCTTTCTTT.

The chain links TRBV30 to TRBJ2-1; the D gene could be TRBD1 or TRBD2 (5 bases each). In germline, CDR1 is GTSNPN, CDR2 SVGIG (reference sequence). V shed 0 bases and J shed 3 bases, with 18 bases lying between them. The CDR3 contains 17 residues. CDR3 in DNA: TGTGCCTGGAGTGTATTGGAGCGGCGTGGGGGCTACAATGAGCAGTTCTTC. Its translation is CAWSVLERRGGYNEQFF.

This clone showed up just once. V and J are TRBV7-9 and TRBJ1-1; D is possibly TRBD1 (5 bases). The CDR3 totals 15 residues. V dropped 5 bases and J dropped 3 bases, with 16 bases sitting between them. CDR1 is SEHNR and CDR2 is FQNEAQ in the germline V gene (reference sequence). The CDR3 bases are TGTGCCAGCAGCATAAAGCAGGGAAGGGACACTGAAGCTTTCTTT. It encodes CASSIKQGRDTEAFF. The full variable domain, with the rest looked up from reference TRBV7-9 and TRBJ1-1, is DTGVSQNPRHKITKRGQNVTFRCDPISEHNRLYWYRQTLGQGPEFLTYFQNEAQLEKSRLLSDRFSAERPKGSFSTLEIQRTEQGDSAMYLCASSIKQGRDTEAFFGQGTRLTVV.

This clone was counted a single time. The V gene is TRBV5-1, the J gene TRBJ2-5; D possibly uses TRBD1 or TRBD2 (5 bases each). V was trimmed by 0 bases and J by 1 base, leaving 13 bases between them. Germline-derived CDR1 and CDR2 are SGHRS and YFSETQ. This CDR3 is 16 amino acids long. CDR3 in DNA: TGCGCCAGCAGCTTGGCCTTGCCAGGGAGCCAAGAGACCCAGTACTTC. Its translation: CASSLALPGSQETQYF.

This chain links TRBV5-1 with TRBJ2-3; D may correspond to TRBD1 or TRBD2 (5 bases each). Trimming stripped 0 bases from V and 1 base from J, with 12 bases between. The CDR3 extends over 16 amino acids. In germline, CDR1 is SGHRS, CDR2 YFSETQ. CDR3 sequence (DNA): TGCGCCAGCAGCTTGGGGGGGAACCAGGGCACAGATACGCAGTATTTT. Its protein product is CASSLGGNQGTDTQYF.

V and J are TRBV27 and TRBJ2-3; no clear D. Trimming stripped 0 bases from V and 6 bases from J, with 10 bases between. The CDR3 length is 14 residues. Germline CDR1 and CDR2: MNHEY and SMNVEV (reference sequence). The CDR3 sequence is CASSLSYGLDTQYF. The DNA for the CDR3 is TGTGCCAGCAGTTTATCGTATGGGCTTGATACGCAGTATTTT.

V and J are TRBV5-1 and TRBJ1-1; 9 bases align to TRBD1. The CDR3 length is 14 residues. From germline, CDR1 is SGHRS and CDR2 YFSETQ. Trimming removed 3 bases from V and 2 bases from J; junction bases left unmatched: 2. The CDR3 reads CASSWGQGNTEAFF. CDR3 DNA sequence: TGCGCCAGCAGCTGGGGACAGGGCAACACTGAAGCTTTCTTT.

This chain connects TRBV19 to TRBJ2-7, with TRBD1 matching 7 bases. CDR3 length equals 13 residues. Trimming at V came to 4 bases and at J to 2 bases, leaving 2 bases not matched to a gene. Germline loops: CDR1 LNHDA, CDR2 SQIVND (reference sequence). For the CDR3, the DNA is TGTGCCAGTAGTAAAGACAGGGCCTACGAGCAGTACTTC. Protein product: CASSKDRAYEQYF.

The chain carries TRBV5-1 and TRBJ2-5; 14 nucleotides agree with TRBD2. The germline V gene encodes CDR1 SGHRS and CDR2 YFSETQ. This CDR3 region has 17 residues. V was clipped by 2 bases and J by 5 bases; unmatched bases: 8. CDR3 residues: CASSLDGTSGSGETQYF. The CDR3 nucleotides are TGCGCCAGCAGCTTAGACGGGACTAGCGGGAGTGGGGAGACCCAGTACTTC.

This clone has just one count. Written as DNA, the CDR3 is TGCGCCAGCAGCTTCGAGGTTAGTTATGGCTACACCTTC. Amino acids: CASSFEVSYGYTF. The rearrangement uses TRBV5-1 and TRBJ1-2; unclear D gene. This CDR3 contains 13 residues. Germline values: CDR1 SGHRS, CDR2 YFSETQ. V shed 2 bases and J shed 5 bases, with 10 bases lying between them.